This entry features one T cell receptor beta chain sequence. Germline V gene lookup returns CDR1 SGHDT and CDR2 YYEEEE. V dropped 5 bases and J dropped 4; count of bases not matched to a gene: 9. The CDR3 sequence is 16 residues long. Profiling relied on immunoSEQ multiplex PCR, and the TCRdb table lists in-frame clones only, not all of them. The sample lists a few hundred thousand clones, approximately 90% occurring once. The sample comes from a study of blood T cell repertoires in COVID-19. For the study at large: Samples representing acute and convalescent COVID-19 were sourced from the United States, Italy and Spain.

Material: PBMCs or T cells enriched from blood (not recorded which). The sequence was obtained from a man younger than 35 with acute COVID-19. The rearrangement joins TRBV5-6 to TRBJ2-1; 10 nucleotides agree with TRBD2. In nucleotides, the CDR3 is TGTGCCAGCAGTTCCACTAGCGGGACAAATTACAATGAGCAGTTCTTC. Translation: CASSSTSGTNYNEQFF.